What follows describes a single T cell receptor (beta chain). It lacks a known antigen. Per-nucleotide qualities are absent, and no much larger clonotype sits a single base away. The immunoSEQ Assay, a bias-controlled multiplex PCR, was used to amplify TCRbeta CDR3 regions from genomic DNA. Per the authors' processing: The number of nucleated cells in each sample was estimated by amplification of reference gene primers within the assay. Sequence reads were collapsed and filtered to measure the absolute abundance of every unique TCRbeta CDR3 rearrangement. For each sample, productive Simpson clonality was calculated as the square root of Simpson's diversity index over productive rearrangements. The table comes from immuneACCESS by way of TCRdb, which keeps in-frame sequences with V and J called. Part of the clones is missing from these tables; in studies checked, under half for an unresolved V gene and the rest for unknown reasons. V and J calls and clone size are given by that table; D and trimming were obtained from the DNA. Recorded for this sample are under 40,000 clones; over 75% of them occurred a single time. Of the sample, 30% to 35% is held by the ten largest clones.

The sample is drawn from a study of blood T cell repertoires in COVID-19 (dated by TCRdb to 2020 to 2022). The study in broad terms: Samples covering the acute and convalescent phases of COVID-19 were provided by collaborators in the United States, Italy and Spain. Where HLA class I and class II types were available, the types were taken from metadata supplied by the sample provider, not from assay-based typing. The prospective study material was composed of cDNA or gDNA derived from T cells, B-cell-depleted T cells, or PBMCs. A de-identified subject ID, COVID-19 status, age in years and sex were almost always included in the sample metadata. Subjects who had been exposed to COVID-19, were actively infected with it, or had recovered from it provided the deeply sampled blood TCRbeta repertoires that made up the dataset. The samples were drawn from the first 160 participants of the ongoing ImmuneRACE study and from over 950 subjects provided by 6 global collaborators. A freely available public database, intended as a resource for researchers studying the immune response to SARS-CoV-2, is where the repertoires were released.

Overall study results and their limits: How much clinical and demographic metadata was included differed by source and by participant, and the metadata was provided uncurated.

Reading from cysteine to phenylalanine, the CDR3 counts 15 amino acids. Only CDR3 DNA remains: 45 bases, in frame from the first base. CDR1 and CDR2 were assigned from the germline V gene (reference sequence) as SEHNR and FQNEAQ. At the junction V is shortened by 3 bases and J by 6 bases; bases outside the gene matches: 3. Each collaborating institution followed its own protocols to collect whole blood in K2EDTA tubes. For TCRbeta analysis, collaborators shipped samples in one of three forms: frozen whole blood, isolated PBMCs, or DNA extracted from either of those sample types. The receptor was derived from a man in his 70s with active COVID-19. Sequenced input: peripheral blood. The sequence joins TRBV7-9 to TRBJ2-2, with TRBD2 identical over 11 junction bases. The CDR3 protein is CASSFPSGGSGELFF. The DNA reads TGTGCCAGCAGCTTCCCTAGCGGGGGGTCCGGGGAGCTGTTTTTT.